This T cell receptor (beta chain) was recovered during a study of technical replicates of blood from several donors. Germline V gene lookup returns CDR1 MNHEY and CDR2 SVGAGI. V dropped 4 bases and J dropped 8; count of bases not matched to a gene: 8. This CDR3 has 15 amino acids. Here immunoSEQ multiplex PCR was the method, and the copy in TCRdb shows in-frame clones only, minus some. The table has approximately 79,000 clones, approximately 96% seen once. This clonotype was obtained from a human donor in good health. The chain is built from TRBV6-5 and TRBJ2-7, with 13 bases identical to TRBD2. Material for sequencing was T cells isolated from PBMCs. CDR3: CASSLGLAGLSKQYF. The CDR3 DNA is TGTGCCAGCAGTTTGGGACTAGCGGGGTTGAGTAAGCAGTACTTC.